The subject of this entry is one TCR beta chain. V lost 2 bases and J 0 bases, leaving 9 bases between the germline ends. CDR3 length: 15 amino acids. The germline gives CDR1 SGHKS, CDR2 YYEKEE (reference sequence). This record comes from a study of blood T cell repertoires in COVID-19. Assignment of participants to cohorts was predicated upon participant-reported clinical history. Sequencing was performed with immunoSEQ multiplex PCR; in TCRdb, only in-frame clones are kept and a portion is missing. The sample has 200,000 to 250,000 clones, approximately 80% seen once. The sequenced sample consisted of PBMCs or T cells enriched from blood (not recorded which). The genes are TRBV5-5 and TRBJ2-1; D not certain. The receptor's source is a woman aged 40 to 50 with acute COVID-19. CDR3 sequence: CASSLSQSSYNEQFF. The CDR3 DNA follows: TGTGCCAGCAGCTTATCACAGAGCTCCTACAATGAGCAGTTCTTC.